This T cell receptor (beta chain) was profiled in a study of cytomegalovirus exposure and HLA in healthy donors. Study conclusions and caveats: Rarity characterized most TCR sequences, yet some public TCRs appeared in many donors. Cytomegalovirus-associated TCR beta chains were listed, numbering 164. Reports described diagnosis of cytomegalovirus status by the classifier as highly specific and sensitive.

Repertoires were generated with immunoSEQ multiplex PCR, while TCRdb's copy carries only in-frame clones and drops some. Counted here are 150,000 to 200,000 clones, 95% to 96% occurring once; the ten biggest clones make up approximately 0.82%. Germline V CDR1 and CDR2: SGHTA, FQGNSA. The CDR3 loop spans 13 amino acids. Trimming stripped 4 bases from V and 2 bases from J, with 7 bases between. Separate from the approximately 700-subject first cohort was the 120-subject validation cohort, to which the donors belonged. Of note for this clone: Its target is not known.

The receptor was isolated from a woman between 18 and 29 years old in good health and CMV-seronegative. The gene calls are TRBV7-2 and TRBJ2-3; D gene ambiguous. Sequencing was carried out using PBMCs. The CDR3 bases are TGTGCCAGCAGCTCCTACCCCACAGATACGCAGTATTTT. It specifies CASSSYPTDTQYF. Drawing the rest from reference TRBV7-2 and TRBJ2-3, the complete variable domain is GAGVSQSPSNKVTEKGKDVELRCDPISGHTALYWYRQSLGQGLEFLIYFQGNSAPDKSGLPSDRFSAERTGGSVSTLTIQRTQQEDSAVYLCASSSYPTDTQYFGPGTRLTVL.